The present entry profiles one TCR beta chain with its context. The CDR3 runs to 12 residues. In germline, CDR1 is SGHRS, CDR2 YFSETQ. V dropped 4 bases and J dropped 5 bases, with 9 bases sitting between them. The data were taken from a study of blood T cell repertoires in COVID-19. This table comes from immunoSEQ multiplex PCR, and its TCRdb copy is limited to in-frame clones, with some not included. The sample carries 35,000 to 45,000 clones, approximately 86% recorded once. The receptor comes from a man aged 55 to 70 with acute or convalescent COVID-19. The chain employs TRBV5-1 and TRBJ2-5, with D unresolved. Sequencing was done on a sample of peripheral blood. The CDR3 DNA sequence: TGCGCCAGCAGCCCCACCAGGGAGACCCAGTACTTC. Amino acid sequence: CASSPTRETQYF.